The 30 T cell receptor beta chains listed next were all sequenced from one sample in a study of blood T cell repertoires in COVID-19. Clones were sequenced by immunoSEQ multiplex PCR, and TCRdb holds only the in-frame ones, with some missing. The sample holds 130,000 to 150,000 clones, roughly 76% seen once. The source material was peripheral blood. All receptors come from an older man with acute or convalescent COVID-19.

The rearrangement joins TRBV4-3 to TRBJ2-7; tentatively, D is TRBD2 (6 bases). Trimming removed 0 bases from V and 6 bases from J, with 21 bases in between. This CDR3 is built from 17 residues. Germline V gene lookup returns CDR1 LGHNA and CDR2 YSLEER. Here the CDR3 DNA reads TGCGCCAGCAGCCAAGACCCGAACCTGGACTACCTTTCCGAGCAGTACTTC. It codes for CASSQDPNLDYLSEQYF.

This clone was detected once. This chain links TRBV7-2 with TRBJ1-1; D gene ambiguous. The CDR3 has 12 amino acids. The V end lost 3 bases, the J end lost 6 bases, and 8 bases lay between the germline ends. The germline V gene has CDR1 SGHTA and CDR2 FQGNSA. The CDR3 loop is CASSLDTAEAFF. The CDR3 coding sequence is TGTGCCAGCAGCTTGGATACAGCTGAAGCTTTCTTT.

Points on this clone: One junction end does not reproduce the germline sequence, and a read error may be involved. This chain connects TRBV6-6 to TRBJ1-1; D is unresolved. This CDR3 is built from 12 residues. From germline, CDR1 is MNHNY and CDR2 SVGAGI (reference sequence). CDR3 amino acids: CASSDSGVMAFF. The DNA for the CDR3 is TGTGCCAGCAGTGACTCGGGAGTTATGGCTTTCTTT.

The chain is built from TRBV2 and TRBJ1-4; possibly TRBD1 for D (6 bases). The germline V gene encodes CDR1 SNHLY and CDR2 FYNNEI. The CDR3 is made up of 15 amino acids. Trimming cost V 6 bases and J 7 bases, with 18 bases left between them. The CDR3 nucleotides read TGTGCCAGCAGGGAGCCTAGGGGGATAGGTGAAAAACTGTTTTTT. Its protein product is CASREPRGIGEKLFF.

A single count supports this clone. This sequence joins TRBV27 and TRBJ1-6; D unresolved. The CDR3 is made up of 12 amino acids. Germline-derived CDR1 and CDR2 are MNHEY and SMNVEV (reference sequence). With 6 bases removed from V and 7 bases from J, the gap between germline ends came to 7 bases. The DNA for the CDR3 is TGTGCCAGCAGGAACTTAAATTCACCCCTCCACTTT. Encoded protein: CASRNLNSPLHF.

This chain uses TRBV3-1 (or the pseudogene TRBV3-2) with TRBJ1-1, with D tentatively TRBD1 (6 bases). Germline CDR1 is LGHDT and CDR2 is YNNKEL (reference sequence). The germline V and J ends were trimmed by 4 bases and 3 bases, with 9 bases remaining between them. The CDR3 runs 13 residues. In DNA form, the CDR3 reads TGTGCCAGCAGCCGGACAGAATACACTGAAGCTTTCTTT. It encodes CASSRTEYTEAFF.

The chain recombines TRBV27 with TRBJ1-2; 8 bases are shared with TRBD1. CDR1 is MNHEY and CDR2 is SMNVEV in the germline V gene (reference sequence). V shed 5 bases and J 8 bases; nucleotides not matched to a gene: 7. The CDR3 covers 13 residues. The CDR3 DNA reads TGTGCCAGCAGTGCCGATCAGGGGGCGGGCTACACCTTC. Protein sequence: CASSADQGAGYTF.

This clone was counted once. This chain connects TRBV7-2 to TRBJ2-7; 7 bases agree with TRBD2. There are 15 residues in the CDR3. V lost 1 base and J lost 1; bases outside the gene matches: 4. Germline CDR1 reads SGHTA; CDR2 reads FQGNSA. CDR3 residues: CASSLGPGGSYEQYF. The CDR3 bases are TGTGCCAGCAGCTTAGGGCCCGGGGGGTCCTACGAGCAGTACTTC. The full variable domain, rest sourced from reference TRBV7-2 and TRBJ2-7, is GAGVSQSPSNKVTEKGKDVELRCDPISGHTALYWYRQSLGQGLEFLIYFQGNSAPDKSGLPSDRFSAERTGGSVSTLTIQRTQQEDSAVYLCASSLGPGGSYEQYFGPGTRLTVT.

J is TRBJ2-5 and V is TRBV5-4; TRBD1 agrees at 7 bases. Germline V gene lookup returns CDR1 SGHNT and CDR2 YYREEE (reference sequence). J gave up 3 bases and V 2 bases, and 4 bases lay outside the gene matches. This CDR3 contains 14 residues. The DNA for the CDR3 is TGTGCCAGCAGCTTTCCTACAGGGGAAGAGACCCAGTACTTC. The encoded protein is CASSFPTGEETQYF.

The CDR3 DNA reads as TGTGCCACCAGTGACGGCCTAGCGGGGGGCACTGAGCAGTTCTTC. It yields the protein CATSDGLAGGTEQFF. The rearrangement links TRBV24-1 to TRBJ2-1, with 11 bases aligning to TRBD2. With V trimmed by 4 bases and J by 9 bases, 7 bases remained unmatched. The CDR3 runs 15 residues. Germline assignment: CDR1 KGHDR and CDR2 SFDVKD.

The chain joins TRBV7-8 to TRBJ2-7, with D possibly TRBD2 on 5 matching bases. Trimming removed 5 bases from V and 5 bases from J, with 16 bases in between. The germline gives CDR1 SGHVS, CDR2 FQNEAQ. The CDR3 runs to 14 residues. CDR3 in amino acids: CASSPTGVKNEQYF. CDR3 coding DNA: TGTGCCAGCAGCCCAACCGGGGTAAAAAACGAGCAGTACTTC.

The CDR3 region is CASSSFRLANTGELFF. Here the CDR3 DNA reads TGCGCCAGCAGCTCCTTCAGGCTCGCGAACACCGGGGAGCTGTTTTTT. The chain couples TRBV5-1 to TRBJ2-2; no clear D gene. V was cut by 3 bases and J by 0 bases, with 12 bases left in between. Germline V CDR1 and CDR2: SGHRS, YFSETQ. The CDR3 is 16 residues long.

This chain connects TRBV7-8 to TRBJ1-2; D unclear. This CDR3 spans 13 amino acids. Germline CDR1 SGHVS, CDR2 FQNEAQ. V shed 5 bases and J shed 4 bases, with 11 bases lying between them. Here the CDR3 DNA reads TGTGCCAGCAGCCGAACCCGGGGCTATGGCTACACCTTC. This gives the protein CASSRTRGYGYTF.

This clone appeared a few times. The chain carries TRBV10-3 and TRBJ2-1, with 8 nucleotides matching TRBD1. With V trimmed by 10 bases and J by 2 bases, 7 bases remained unmatched. Per the germline V gene, CDR1 is ENHRY and CDR2 is SYGVKD. CDR3 length: 14 residues. This CDR3 reads CATKDRATYNEQFF. The DNA of the CDR3 is TGTGCCACCAAGGACAGGGCGACCTACAATGAGCAGTTCTTC.

The chain joins TRBV5-6 to TRBJ2-7, with D maybe TRBD2 (5 bases). CDR3 length equals 15 residues. Per germline, CDR1 SGHDT and CDR2 YYEEEE. Trimming cost V 0 bases and J 7 bases, with 17 bases left between them. Here the CDR3 DNA reads TGTGCCAGCAGCTTGGGACAAGTCAGAAGAGGGGAGCAGTACTTC. Amino acids: CASSLGQVRRGEQYF. Complete variable domain (other parts from reference TRBV5-6 and TRBJ2-7): DAGVTQSPTHLIKTRGQQVTLRCSPKSGHDTVSWYQQALGQGPQFIFQYYEEEERQRGNFPDRFSGHQFPNYSSELNVNALLLGDSALYLCASSLGQVRRGEQYFGPGTRLTVT.

This chain connects TRBV5-1 to TRBJ2-2; D is unclear. Germline lookup yields CDR1 SGHRS and CDR2 YFSETQ. The CDR3 is 15 amino acids. V was pared by 0 bases and J by 0 bases, with 6 bases between. The CDR3 nucleotides are TGCGCCAGCAGCTTGGCGACAACGAACACCGGGGAGCTGTTTTTT. Translating gives CASSLATTNTGELFF.

In the case of this clone: This may be a read error: a much more frequent sequence differs by one nucleotide. This rearrangement joins TRBV25-1 to TRBJ2-7, with 11 nucleotides matching TRBD1. CDR3 length equals 15 residues. V lost 3 bases and J lost 2; bases outside the gene matches: 3. Per the germline V gene, CDR1 is MGHDK and CDR2 is SYGVNS. In nucleotides, the CDR3 is TGTGCCAGCAGTGATCCGGGACAGGGGGCCTACGAGCAGTACTTC. Residues: CASSDPGQGAYEQYF.

The gene calls are TRBV28 and TRBJ1-3; the match to TRBD1 covers 9 bases. The CDR3 consists of 16 residues. The V gene end was trimmed by 5 bases and the J gene end by 7 bases; junction bases not matched to a gene: 12. Germline loops: CDR1 MDHEN, CDR2 SYDVKM. The CDR3 loop is CASSGSGQGFWNTIYF. Here the CDR3 DNA reads TGTGCCAGCAGTGGTTCGGGACAGGGTTTTTGGAACACCATATATTTT.

This clone has a handful of counts. The chain employs TRBV10-1 and TRBJ1-1; 7 nucleotides match TRBD1. CDR1 and CDR2 (germline): WNHNN, SYGVQD (reference sequence). This CDR3 contains 17 residues. J was trimmed by 3 bases and V by 5 bases; bases with no gene match: 15. The CDR3 loop is CASSSLGLTGRYTEAFF. The CDR3 DNA reads TGCGCCAGCAGTTCCTTAGGTTTGACAGGGCGCTACACTGAAGCTTTCTTT.

This chain links TRBV2 with TRBJ1-5; D might be TRBD1 (6 bases). This CDR3 comprises 16 residues. The V gene lost 6 bases and the J gene lost 0 bases, with 15 bases spanning the gap. Germline values: CDR1 SNHLY, CDR2 FYNNEI. The CDR3 nucleotides read TGTGCCAGCAGGGAGATGGACAGCTATAGCAATCAGCCCCAGCATTTT. It translates to CASREMDSYSNQPQHF.

V gene TRBV18 combines with J gene TRBJ2-1; D is uncertain. The CDR3 sequence is 12 residues long. The V gene lost 3 bases and the J gene lost 4 bases, with 4 bases spanning the gap. Germline V lookup: CDR1 KGHSH, CDR2 LQKENI. CDR3 sequence reads: CASSPQYNEQFF. DNA of the CDR3: TGTGCCAGCTCACCTCAGTACAATGAGCAGTTCTTC.

The gene calls are TRBV27 and TRBJ2-7; TRBD1 agrees at 8 bases. This CDR3 spans 14 amino acids. CDR1 and CDR2 (germline): MNHEY, SMNVEV (reference sequence). The ends lost 1 base at V and 7 bases at J; junction bases unmatched: 6. The CDR3 bases are TGTGCCAGCAGTTTATTTGGGACAGGCCCTGAGCAGTACTTC. It is translated as CASSLFGTGPEQYF.

The CDR3 protein is CASNGQMNTGELFF. CDR3 in DNA: TGTGCCAGCAATGGACAGATGAACACCGGGGAGCTGTTTTTT. The J gene is TRBJ2-2, the V gene TRBV18; TRBD1 might be the D (6 bases). There are 14 residues in the CDR3. Trimming removed 8 bases at V and 1 base at J, with 11 bases between. The V gene's germline CDR1 is KGHSH and CDR2 LQKENI.

The chain carries TRBV28 and TRBJ2-5, with TRBD2 matching 7 bases. Germline V gene lookup returns CDR1 MDHEN and CDR2 SYDVKM. This CDR3 has 14 residues. The V gene end was trimmed by 6 bases and the J gene end by 2 bases; junction bases not matched to a gene: 6. The CDR3 here is CASRGQRGQETQYF. CDR3 nucleotide sequence: TGTGCCAGCAGGGGCCAGCGGGGTCAAGAGACCCAGTACTTC. The variable domain in full, completed from reference TRBV28 and TRBJ2-5, reads DVKVTQSSRYLVKRTGEKVFLECVQDMDHENMFWYRQDPGLGLRLIYFSYDVKMKEKGDIPEGYSVSREKKERFSLILESASTNQTSMYLCASRGQRGQETQYFGPGTRLLVL.

The chain recombines TRBV7-2 with TRBJ1-1; 8 bases match TRBD1. V trimming: 6 bases; J trimming: 10 bases; junction bases outside the gene matches: 10. The CDR3 length is 13 residues. Germline V gives CDR1 SGHTA, CDR2 FQGNSA. CDR3 sequence reads: CASSLIRGQAAFF. CDR3 DNA sequence: TGTGCCAGCAGTTTGATCAGGGGGCAGGCAGCTTTCTTT. Drawing the rest from reference TRBV7-2 and TRBJ1-1, the complete variable domain is GAGVSQSPSNKVTEKGKDVELRCDPISGHTALYWYRQSLGQGLEFLIYFQGNSAPDKSGLPSDRFSAERTGGSVSTLTIQRTQQEDSAVYLCASSLIRGQAAFFGQGTRLTVV.

J is TRBJ2-1 and V is TRBV5-4; 9 bases align to TRBD2. The CDR3 covers 16 residues. CDR1 is SGHNT and CDR2 is YYREEE in the germline V gene (reference sequence). Unmatched junction bases numbered 8, after V lost 4 bases and J lost 3 bases. The CDR3 is CASSRLSSGDYNEQFF. CDR3 bases: TGTGCCAGCAGCAGGCTCTCTAGCGGGGACTACAATGAGCAGTTCTTC.

CDR3 amino acids: CASSYFRDRGYEQYF. The CDR3 region has the DNA TGTGCCAGCAGCTACTTCCGGGACAGGGGCTACGAGCAGTACTTC. J is TRBJ2-7 and V is TRBV5-4; TRBD1 matches at 10 bases. Germline assignment: CDR1 SGHNT and CDR2 YYREEE (reference sequence). This CDR3 region has 15 residues. V trimming: 3 bases; J trimming: 3 bases; junction bases outside the gene matches: 6.

This chain connects TRBV10-3 to TRBJ1-3, with TRBD1 matching over 12 bases. The CDR3 totals 16 residues. Germline trimming cut 4 bases from V and 4 bases from J; bases unmatched to any gene: 5. CDR1 is ENHRY and CDR2 is SYGVKD in the germline V gene. CDR3 sequence (DNA): TGTGCCATCAGTGCCGGGACAGGGGGCGCCGGAAACACCATATATTTT. Its protein is CAISAGTGGAGNTIYF.

The V and J genes are TRBV28 and TRBJ1-5; the match to TRBD1 covers 9 bases. V lost 6 bases to trimming and J lost 4 bases; unmatched junction nucleotides: 7. This CDR3 spans 15 amino acids. The germline gives CDR1 MDHEN, CDR2 SYDVKM. CDR3 protein: CASRDTGGANQPQHF. In DNA, the CDR3 is TGTGCCAGCAGAGACACAGGGGGCGCAAATCAGCCCCAGCATTTT.

This chain links TRBV5-1 with TRBJ2-1; D unclear. CDR1 is SGHRS, CDR2 YFSETQ, per germline. The CDR3 loop spans 11 amino acids. The ends were cut back, 2 bases at V and 8 bases at J, with 5 bases in the middle. The CDR3 nucleotides read TGCGCCAGCAGCTTCCTTGATGAGCAGTTCTTC. This gives the protein CASSFLDEQFF.